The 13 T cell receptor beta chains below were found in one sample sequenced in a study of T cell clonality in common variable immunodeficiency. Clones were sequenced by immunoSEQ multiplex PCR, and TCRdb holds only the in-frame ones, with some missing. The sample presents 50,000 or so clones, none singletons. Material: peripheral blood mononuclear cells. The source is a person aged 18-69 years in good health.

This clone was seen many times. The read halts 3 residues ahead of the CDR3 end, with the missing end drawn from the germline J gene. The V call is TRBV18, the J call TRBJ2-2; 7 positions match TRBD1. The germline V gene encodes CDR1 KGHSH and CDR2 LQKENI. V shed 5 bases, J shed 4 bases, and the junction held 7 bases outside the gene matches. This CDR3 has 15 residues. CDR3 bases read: TGTGCCAGCTCATCCTCCGACAGGGTCACCGGGGAG. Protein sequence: CASSSSDRVTGE. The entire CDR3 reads CASSSSDRVTGELFF.

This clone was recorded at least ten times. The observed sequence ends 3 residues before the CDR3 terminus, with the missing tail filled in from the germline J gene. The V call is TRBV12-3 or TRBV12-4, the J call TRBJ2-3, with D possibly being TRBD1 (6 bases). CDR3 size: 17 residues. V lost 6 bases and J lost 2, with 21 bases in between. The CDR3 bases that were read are TGTGCCAGCAGCCCTCCTATAGACAGGTCCGTCACAGATACG. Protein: CASSPPIDRSVTDT. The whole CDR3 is CASSPPIDRSVTDTQYF.

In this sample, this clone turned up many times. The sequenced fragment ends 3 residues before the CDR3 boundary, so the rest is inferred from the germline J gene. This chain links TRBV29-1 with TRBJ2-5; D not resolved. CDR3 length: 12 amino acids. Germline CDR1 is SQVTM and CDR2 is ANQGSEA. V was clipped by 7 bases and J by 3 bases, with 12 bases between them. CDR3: CSAGWAEETQYF. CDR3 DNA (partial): TGCAGCGCTGGCTGGGCCGAAGAGACC.

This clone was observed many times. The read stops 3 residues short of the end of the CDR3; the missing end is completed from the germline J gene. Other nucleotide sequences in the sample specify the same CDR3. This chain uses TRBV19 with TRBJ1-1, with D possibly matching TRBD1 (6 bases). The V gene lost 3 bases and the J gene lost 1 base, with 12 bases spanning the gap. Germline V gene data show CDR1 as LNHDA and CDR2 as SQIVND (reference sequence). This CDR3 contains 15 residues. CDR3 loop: CASSMLGRGNTEAFF. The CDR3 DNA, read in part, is TGTGCCAGTAGTATGTTGGGCAGGGGGAACACTGAA.

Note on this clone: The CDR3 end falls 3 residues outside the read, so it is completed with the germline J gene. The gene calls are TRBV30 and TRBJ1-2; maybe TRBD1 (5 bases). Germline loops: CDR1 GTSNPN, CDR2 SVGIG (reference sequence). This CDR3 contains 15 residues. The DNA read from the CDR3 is TGTGCCTTGACTAGCGGGGGGAGTACCTACAATGAC. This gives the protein CALTSGGSTYND. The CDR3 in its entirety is CALTSGGSTYNDYTF.

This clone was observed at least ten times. The CDR3 bases that were read are TGCAGTGCCGCAGACAGGAACTCTAACTATGGC. Protein sequence: CSAADRNSNYG. The entire CDR3 protein reads CSAADRNSNYGYTF. The chain joins TRBV20-1 to TRBJ1-2; D possibly corresponds to TRBD1 (6 bases). Read data end 3 residues before the CDR3 end; the end is taken from the germline J gene. Germline CDR1 and CDR2: DFQATT and SNEGSKA (reference sequence). V lost 6 bases to trimming and J lost 0 bases, with 14 bases between them. The length of the CDR3 is 14 residues.

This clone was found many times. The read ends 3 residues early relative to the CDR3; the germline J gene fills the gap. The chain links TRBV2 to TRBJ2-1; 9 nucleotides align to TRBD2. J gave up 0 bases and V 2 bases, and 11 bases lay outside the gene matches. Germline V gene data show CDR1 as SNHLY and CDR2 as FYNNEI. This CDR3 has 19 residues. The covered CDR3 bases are TGTGCCAGCAGTGAACCATTCAACGCAGCGGGGGGCTCCTACAATGAG. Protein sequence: CASSEPFNAAGGSYNE. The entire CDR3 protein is CASSEPFNAAGGSYNEQFF. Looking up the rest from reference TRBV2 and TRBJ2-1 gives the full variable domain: EPEVTQTPSHQVTQMGQEVILRCVPISNHLYFYWYRQILGQKVEFLVSFYNNEISEKSEIFDDQFSVERPDGSNFTLKIRSTKLEDSAMYFCASSEPFNAAGGSYNEQFFGPGTRLTVL.

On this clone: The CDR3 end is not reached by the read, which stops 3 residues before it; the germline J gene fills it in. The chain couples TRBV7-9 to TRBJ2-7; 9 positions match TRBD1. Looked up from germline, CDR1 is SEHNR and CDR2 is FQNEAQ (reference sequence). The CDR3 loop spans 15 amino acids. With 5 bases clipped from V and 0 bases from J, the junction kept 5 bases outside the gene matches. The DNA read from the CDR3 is TGTGCCAGCAGCCCGGGACAGGGAAGCTCCTACGAG. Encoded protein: CASSPGQGSSYE. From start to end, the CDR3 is CASSPGQGSSYEQYF.

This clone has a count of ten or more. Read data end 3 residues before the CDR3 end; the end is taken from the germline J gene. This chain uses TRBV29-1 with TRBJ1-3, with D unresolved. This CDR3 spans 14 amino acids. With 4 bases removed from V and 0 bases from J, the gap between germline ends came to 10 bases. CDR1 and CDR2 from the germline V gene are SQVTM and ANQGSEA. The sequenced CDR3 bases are TGCAGCGTTGTCAGTACAACCTCTGGAAACACC. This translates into CSVVSTTSGNT. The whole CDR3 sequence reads CSVVSTTSGNTIYF.

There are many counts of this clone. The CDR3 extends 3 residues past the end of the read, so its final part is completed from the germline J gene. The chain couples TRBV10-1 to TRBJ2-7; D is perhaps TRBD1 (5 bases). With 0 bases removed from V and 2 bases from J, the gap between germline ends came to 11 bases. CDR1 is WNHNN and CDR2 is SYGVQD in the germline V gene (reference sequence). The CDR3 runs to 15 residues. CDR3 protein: CASSESADTTYEQYF. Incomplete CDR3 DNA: TGCGCCAGCAGTGAGTCCGCGGACACCACCTACGAG.

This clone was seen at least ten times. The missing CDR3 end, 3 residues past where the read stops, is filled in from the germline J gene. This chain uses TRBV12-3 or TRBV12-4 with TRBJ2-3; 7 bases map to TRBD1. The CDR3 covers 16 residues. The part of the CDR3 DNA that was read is TGTGCCAGCAGTCTTAGGGACAGCTTGAATAATCAGCCG. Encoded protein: CASSLRDSLNNQP. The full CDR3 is CASSLRDSLNNQPQYF.

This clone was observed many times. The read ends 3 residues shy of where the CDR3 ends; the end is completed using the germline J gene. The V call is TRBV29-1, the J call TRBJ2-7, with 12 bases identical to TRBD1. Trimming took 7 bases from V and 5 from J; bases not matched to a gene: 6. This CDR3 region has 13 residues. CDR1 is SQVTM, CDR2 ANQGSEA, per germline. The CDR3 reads CSGSGTGGNEQYF. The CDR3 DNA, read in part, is TGCAGCGGCAGCGGGACAGGGGGCAACGAG.

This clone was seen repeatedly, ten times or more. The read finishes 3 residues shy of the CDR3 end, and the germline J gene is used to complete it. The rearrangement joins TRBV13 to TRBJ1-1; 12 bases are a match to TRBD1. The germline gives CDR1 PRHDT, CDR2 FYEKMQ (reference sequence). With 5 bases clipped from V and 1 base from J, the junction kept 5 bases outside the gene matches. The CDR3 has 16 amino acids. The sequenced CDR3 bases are TGTGCCAGCAGCGCGGGGACAGGGGGCGCGAACACTGAA. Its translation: CASSAGTGGANTE. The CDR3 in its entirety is CASSAGTGGANTEAFF. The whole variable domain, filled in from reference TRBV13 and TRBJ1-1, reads AAGVIQSPRHLIKEKRETATLKCYPIPRHDTVYWYQQGPGQDPQFLISFYEKMQSDKGSIPDRFSAQQFSDYHSELNMSSLELGDSALYFCASSAGTGGANTEAFFGQGTRLTVV.